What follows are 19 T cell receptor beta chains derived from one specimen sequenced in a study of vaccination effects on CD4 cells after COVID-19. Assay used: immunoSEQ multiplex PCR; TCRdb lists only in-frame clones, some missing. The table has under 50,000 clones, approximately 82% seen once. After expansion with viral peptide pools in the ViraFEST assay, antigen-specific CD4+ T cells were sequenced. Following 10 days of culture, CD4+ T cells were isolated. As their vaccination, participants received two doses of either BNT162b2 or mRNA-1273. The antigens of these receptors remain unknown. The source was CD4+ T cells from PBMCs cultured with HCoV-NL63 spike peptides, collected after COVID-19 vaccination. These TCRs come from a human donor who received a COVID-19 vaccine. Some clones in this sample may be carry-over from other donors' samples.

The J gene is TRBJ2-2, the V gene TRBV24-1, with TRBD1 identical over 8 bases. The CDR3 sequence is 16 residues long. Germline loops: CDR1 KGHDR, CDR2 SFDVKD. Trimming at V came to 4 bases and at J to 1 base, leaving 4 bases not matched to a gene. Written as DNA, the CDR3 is TGTGCCACCAGTGACCCCGGGACAGGGAACACCGGGGAGCTGTTTTTT. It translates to CATSDPGTGNTGELFF.

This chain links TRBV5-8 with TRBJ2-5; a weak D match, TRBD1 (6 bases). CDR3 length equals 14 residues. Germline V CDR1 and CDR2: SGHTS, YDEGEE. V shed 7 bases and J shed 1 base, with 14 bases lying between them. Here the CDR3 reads CASPLWGRQETQYF. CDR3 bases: TGTGCCAGCCCCCTTTGGGGGCGCCAAGAGACCCAGTACTTC. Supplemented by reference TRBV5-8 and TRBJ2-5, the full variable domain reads EAGVTQSPTHLIKTRGQQATLRCSPISGHTSVYWYQQALGLGLQFLLWYDEGEERNRGNFPPRFSGRQFPNYSSELNVNALELEDSALYLCASPLWGRQETQYFGPGTRLLVL.

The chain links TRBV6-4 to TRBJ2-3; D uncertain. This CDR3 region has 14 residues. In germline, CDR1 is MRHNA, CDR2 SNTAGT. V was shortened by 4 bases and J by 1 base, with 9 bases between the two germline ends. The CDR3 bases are TGTGCCAGCAGTGTGATTGCGGGCACAGATACGCAGTATTTT. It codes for CASSVIAGTDTQYF.

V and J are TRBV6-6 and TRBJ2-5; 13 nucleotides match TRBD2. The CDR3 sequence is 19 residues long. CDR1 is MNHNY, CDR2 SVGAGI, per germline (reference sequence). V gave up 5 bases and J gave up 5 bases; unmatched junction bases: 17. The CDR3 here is CASSPGRTSGGAGQETQYF. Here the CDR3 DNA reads TGTGCCAGCAGTCCCGGGAGGACTAGCGGGGGCGCGGGGCAGGAGACCCAGTACTTC.

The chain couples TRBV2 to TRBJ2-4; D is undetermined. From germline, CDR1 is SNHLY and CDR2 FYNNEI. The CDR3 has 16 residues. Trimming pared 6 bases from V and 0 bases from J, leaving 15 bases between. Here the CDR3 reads CASSEKGLLAKNIQYF. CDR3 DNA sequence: TGTGCCAGCAGCGAAAAAGGTCTATTAGCCAAAAACATTCAGTACTTC.

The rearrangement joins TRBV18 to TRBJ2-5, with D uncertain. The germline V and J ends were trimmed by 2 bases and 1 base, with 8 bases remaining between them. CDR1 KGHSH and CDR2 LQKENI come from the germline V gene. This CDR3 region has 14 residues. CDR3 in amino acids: CASSPGDIQETQYF. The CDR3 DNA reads TGTGCCAGCTCACCAGGGGATATCCAAGAGACCCAGTACTTC.

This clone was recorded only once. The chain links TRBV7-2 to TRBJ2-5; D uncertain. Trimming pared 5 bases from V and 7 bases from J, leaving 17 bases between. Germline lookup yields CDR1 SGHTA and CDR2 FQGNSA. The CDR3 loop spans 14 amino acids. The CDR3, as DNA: TGTGCCAGCAGCCCCCCCCGACCCCTGGGGACCCAGTACTTC. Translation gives CASSPPRPLGTQYF.

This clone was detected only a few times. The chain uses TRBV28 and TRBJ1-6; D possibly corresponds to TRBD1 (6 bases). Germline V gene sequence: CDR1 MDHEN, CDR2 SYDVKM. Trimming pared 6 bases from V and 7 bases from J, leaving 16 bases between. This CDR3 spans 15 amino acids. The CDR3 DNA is TGTGCCAGCAGACCATCGACAGGCTCGAATTCACCCCTCCACTTT. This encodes CASRPSTGSNSPLHF.

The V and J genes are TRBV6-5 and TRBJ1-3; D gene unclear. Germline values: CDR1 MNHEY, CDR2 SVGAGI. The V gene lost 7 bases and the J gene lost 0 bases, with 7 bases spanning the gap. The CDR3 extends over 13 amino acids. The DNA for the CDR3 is TGTGCCAGCAAGTTTCACTCTGGAAACACCATATATTTT. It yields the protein CASKFHSGNTIYF.

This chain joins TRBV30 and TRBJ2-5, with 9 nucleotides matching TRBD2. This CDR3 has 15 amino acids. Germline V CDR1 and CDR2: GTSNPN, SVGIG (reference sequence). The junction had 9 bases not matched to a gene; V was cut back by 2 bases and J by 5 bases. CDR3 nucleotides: TGTGCCTGGAGTAAAGGGACTAGCTACTTGGAGACCCAGTACTTC. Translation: CAWSKGTSYLETQYF.

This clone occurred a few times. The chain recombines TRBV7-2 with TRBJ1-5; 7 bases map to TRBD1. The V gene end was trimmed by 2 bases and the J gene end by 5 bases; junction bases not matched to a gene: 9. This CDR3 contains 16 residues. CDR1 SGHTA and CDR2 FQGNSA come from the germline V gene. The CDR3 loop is CASSLQQGYGYQPQHF. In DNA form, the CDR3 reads TGTGCCAGCAGCTTACAACAGGGGTATGGGTATCAGCCCCAGCATTTT.

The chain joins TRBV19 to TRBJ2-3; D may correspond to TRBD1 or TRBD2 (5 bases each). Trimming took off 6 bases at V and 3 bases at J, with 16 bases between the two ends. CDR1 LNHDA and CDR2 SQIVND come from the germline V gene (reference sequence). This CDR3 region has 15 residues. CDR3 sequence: CASSSLGVGTDTQYF. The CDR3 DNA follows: TGTGCCAGTAGCTCGTTGGGGGTAGGGACAGATACGCAGTATTTT. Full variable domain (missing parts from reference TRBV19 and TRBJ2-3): DGGITQSPKYLFRKEGQNVTLSCEQNLNHDAMYWYRQDPGQGLRLIYYSQIVNDFQKGDIAEGYSVSREKKESFPLTVTSAQKNPTAFYLCASSSLGVGTDTQYFGPGTRLTVL.

The CDR3 loop is CASSPFAGGAGGELFF. As DNA, the CDR3 is TGTGCCAGCAGCCCCTTTGCCGGGGGGGCTGGCGGGGAGCTGTTTTTT. The chain has TRBV7-2 and TRBJ2-2; the match to TRBD2 covers 8 bases. The germline V gene encodes CDR1 SGHTA and CDR2 FQGNSA. The CDR3 spans 16 residues. Trimming removed 5 bases from V and 7 bases from J; junction bases left unmatched: 12.

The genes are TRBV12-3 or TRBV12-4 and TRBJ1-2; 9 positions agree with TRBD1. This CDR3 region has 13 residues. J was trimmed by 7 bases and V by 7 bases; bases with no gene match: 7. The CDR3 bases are TGTGCCAGCACCCTACAGGGGGCAGGTGGCTACACCTTC. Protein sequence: CASTLQGAGGYTF.

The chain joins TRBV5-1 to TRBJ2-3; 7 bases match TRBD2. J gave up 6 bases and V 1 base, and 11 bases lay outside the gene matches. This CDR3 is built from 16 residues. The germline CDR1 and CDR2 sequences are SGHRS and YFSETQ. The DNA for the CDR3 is TGCGCCAGCAGCTTGAGCGGGACTTTCGGAGGGGATACGCAGTATTTT. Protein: CASSLSGTFGGDTQYF.

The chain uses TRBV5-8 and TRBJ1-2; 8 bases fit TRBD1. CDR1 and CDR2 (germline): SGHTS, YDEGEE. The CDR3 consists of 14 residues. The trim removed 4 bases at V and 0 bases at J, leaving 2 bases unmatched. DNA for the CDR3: TGTGCCAGCAGCCACAGGGGGACTAACTATGGCTACACCTTC. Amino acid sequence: CASSHRGTNYGYTF.

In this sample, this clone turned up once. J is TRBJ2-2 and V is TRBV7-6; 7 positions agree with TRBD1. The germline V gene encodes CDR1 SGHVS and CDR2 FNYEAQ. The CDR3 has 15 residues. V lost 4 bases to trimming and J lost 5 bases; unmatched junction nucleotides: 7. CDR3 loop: CASSSQGTGTGELFF. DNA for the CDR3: TGTGCCAGCAGCTCACAGGGGACCGGGACCGGGGAGCTGTTTTTT.

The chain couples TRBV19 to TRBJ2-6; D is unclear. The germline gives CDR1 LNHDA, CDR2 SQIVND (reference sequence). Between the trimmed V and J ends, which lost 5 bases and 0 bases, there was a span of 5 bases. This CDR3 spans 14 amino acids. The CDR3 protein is CASSPLSGANVLTF. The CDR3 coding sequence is TGTGCCAGTAGTCCCCTCTCTGGGGCCAACGTCCTGACTTTC.

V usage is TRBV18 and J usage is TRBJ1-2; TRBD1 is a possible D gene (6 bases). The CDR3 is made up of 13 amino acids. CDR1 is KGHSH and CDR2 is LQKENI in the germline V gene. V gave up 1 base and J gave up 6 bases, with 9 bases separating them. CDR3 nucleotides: TGTGCCAGCTCACCACGACAGGAGGATGGCTACACCTTC. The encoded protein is CASSPRQEDGYTF.